Given below is one T cell receptor (beta chain) in context. Losses at the gene ends were 8 bases for V and 1 base for J; bases not matched to a gene: 4. This CDR3 is 14 amino acids long. Germline CDR1 and CDR2: SNHLY and FYNNEI. Enrollees, roughly 18 to 90 years old, lived in approximately 24 US areas. Exposed participants came across a COVID-19 case within 2 weeks before study entry. These data originate in a study of blood T cell repertoires in COVID-19. Across the whole study: Acute and convalescent COVID-19 samples came from the United States, Italy and Spain.

Sequencing was performed with immunoSEQ multiplex PCR; in TCRdb, only in-frame clones are kept and a portion is missing. Of fewer than 350,000 clones in the sample, 85% were seen once. The receptor was derived from a woman in her thirties who had been exposed to COVID-19. The material sequenced was PBMCs or T cells enriched from blood (not recorded which). The chain recombines TRBV2 with TRBJ2-7; 11 bases align to TRBD1. This CDR3 reads CASRGTGGSYEQYF. Here the CDR3 DNA reads TGTGCCAGCCGGGGGACAGGGGGTTCCTACGAGCAGTACTTC.